The clone carrying this T cell receptor beta chain has just a few counts. The data were obtained in a study of CXCR4 blockade with PD-1 therapy in pancreatic cancer. Only in-frame clones appear in the TCRdb table, and some are missing; sequencing was by immunoSEQ multiplex PCR. The sample lists approximately 2,300 clones, about 40% seen once, with approximately 15% in the top ten. The CDR3 totals 14 residues. The ends were cut back, 3 bases at V and 2 bases at J, with 8 bases in the middle. Germline-derived CDR1 and CDR2 are MNHGY and SAAAGT. The specimen sequenced was tumor tissue. The sequence was collected from a human donor with pancreatic ductal adenocarcinoma. The V call is TRBV6-8, the J call TRBJ1-5, with D unclear. The CDR3 nucleotides read TGTGCCAGCAGTTATGGACTGGGCAATCAGCCCCAGCATTTT. It codes for CASSYGLGNQPQHF.